The source of this T cell receptor beta chain is a study of blood T cells in healthy people across ages (dated by TCRdb to the mid-2010s). Study-wide context: Template switching captured roughly one uniquely barcoded TCR beta cDNA molecule per two T cells in model experiments. To track age-related changes in TCR beta repertoire diversity, the study relied on deep sequencing normalized with unique cDNA molecular identifiers. The donors were divided into four age groups: young (average approximately 17 years), middle-aged (approximately 39), aged (approximately 62) and long-lived (roughly 82). To avoid experimental bias, donors of different ages were randomly spread across the sequencing lanes. Two additional independent replicas of 1 million unique cDNA reads from the same blood draw were analyzed for two donors (one aged 18 to 30 and one aged 80 or older). Study-wide conclusions, independent of this receptor: The percentage of naive T cells measured by flow cytometry correlated strongly with observed TCR beta diversity. Estimates of total diversity from one million sequenced T cells were regarded as lower bounds and underestimates. Donor CMV infection status was unknown, potentially confounding age-related changes in expanded clonotypes. As age increased, observed TCR beta diversity per million T cells dropped in a roughly linear way, and a significant reduction was already evident by age about 36. Since profiling was done on bulk unsorted PBMCs, naive and antigen-experienced compartments could not be conclusively compared. Compared with the aged group, more naive CD4+ T cells, fewer expanded clones and increased TCR diversity were shown by the long-lived group, suggesting age selection.

Systemically healthy Caucasian individuals from Russia, roughly 40 in total and aged about 6 to 95 years, were included as donors. Approximately 9 milliliters of peripheral blood were collected from each donor into EDTA-treated Vacutainer tubes. Ficoll-Paque density-gradient centrifugation was used to isolate PBMCs, with at least 7 million per sample. Total RNA, at least 6 micrograms per sample, was extracted from PBMCs with Trizol reagent. For every donor, flow cytometry on a PBMC aliquot measured the percentage of naive CD45RAhigh/CD27high T cells. CDR1 and CDR2 were assigned from the germline V gene as SGDLS and YYNGEE. Including cysteine and phenylalanine, the CDR3 has 15 amino acids. Solely the CDR3 DNA is kept, with 45 bases framed from the first base. V is shortened by 0 bases, J by 1 base, and the region joining them spans 11 bases. The library was built by means of 5' RACE. Sequenced on an Illumina HiSeq 2500. A second 7 to 11 cycle PCR used a sample-barcoded 5' primer and a J-beta primer mix. A unique molecular identifier was introduced onto each TCR beta cDNA molecule by a template-switch 5' adaptor carrying 12 random nucleotides. Each sample yielded at least 2.5 million CDR3-containing paired-end reads. First-strand cDNA was synthesized from all RNA with the Mint cDNA synthesis kit, primed by a TRBC-specific oligonucleotide. Following uracil-DNA glycosylase treatment, all cDNA underwent a first 18-cycle PCR with the universal primers M1SS and BC2_uni_R. In the original analysis: For normalization, 1 million high-quality reads, each with a distinct molecular identifier, were randomly selected from each sample. Instead of being binned into consensus sequences, reads that shared molecular identifiers were thrown out. MiTCR, run with a Q25 quality threshold and the strictest error-elimination algorithm, handled CDR3 identification, clonotype clustering and error correction. Lower-bound total TCR beta diversity was estimated with a nonparametric unseen species model using Euler transformation. TCRdb cleaned the public reads at Q25 with fastp, built clones with MiXCR and kept in-frame beta chains. Records with the same CDR3 protein are collapsed into one entry carrying the most frequent genes and DNA. The authors' filters were not applied to this entry. This sample is represented by nearly 800,000 distinct CDR3 sequences; roughly 50% of them were singletons. Jointly, the top ten make up roughly 26% of the sample.

On this clonotype itself: The specificity of this receptor is unknown. No base quality information exists; no much larger clone differs at one position.

The chain links TRBV9 with TRBJ2-7, with the D gene uncertain. Specimen: blood. This sequence was found in a man aged 35 to 55 in good health. The CDR3: CASSVGAALSYEQYF. Here is the DNA: TGTGCCAGCAGCGTAGGGGCAGCGCTTTCCTACGAGCAGTACTTC.